A single sample gave rise to the 21 T cell receptor beta chains below, sequenced in a study of cytomegalovirus exposure and HLA in healthy donors. In the PCR, 60 Vbeta and 13 Jbeta primers were used. Sequenced by immunoSEQ multiplex PCR; TCRdb stores in-frame clones only, minus some. Counted here are 90,000 to 120,000 clones, around 77% occurring once; the ten biggest clones make up 3.5% to 5%. Sequencing was done on a sample of PBMCs. The receptors stem from a male donor in good health and CMV-seronegative.

This rearrangement joins TRBV7-8 to TRBJ2-5; tentatively, D is TRBD1 (6 bases). Germline CDR1 is SGHVS and CDR2 is FQNEAQ. Deletions cut 6 bases from V and 6 bases from J, with 17 bases between. The length of the CDR3 is 14 residues. The CDR3 loop is CASRSTGTTKTQYF. The CDR3 DNA reads as TGTGCCAGCAGATCAACCGGGACAACGAAGACCCAGTACTTC.

V gene TRBV4-1 combines with J gene TRBJ2-7; D possibly corresponds to TRBD2 (6 bases). The CDR3 spans 17 residues. Germline V gene data show CDR1 as MGHRA and CDR2 as YSYEKL. V dropped 4 bases and J dropped 2 bases, with 21 bases sitting between them. CDR3 sequence reads: CASSRYYLARPTYEQYF. CDR3 DNA: TGCGCCAGCAGCCGATACTATCTAGCGAGACCTACCTACGAGCAGTACTTC.

The chain uses TRBV5-4 and TRBJ2-5; 7 bases map to TRBD1. V was pared by 3 bases and J by 3 bases, with 2 bases of the junction left unmatched. The CDR3 consists of 13 residues. Germline CDR1 and CDR2: SGHNT and YYREEE (reference sequence). The CDR3 spells CASSSQGKETQYF. As DNA, the CDR3 is TGTGCCAGCAGCTCACAGGGGAAAGAGACCCAGTACTTC.

This clone was detected only a few times. In DNA, the CDR3 is TGTGCCAGCAGCCAAGATAGATCTCTCTACGAGCAGTACTTC. Protein product: CASSQDRSLYEQYF. This chain connects TRBV14 to TRBJ2-7; unclear D gene. The V and J ends lost 0 bases and 3 bases respectively, with 9 bases between them. The germline CDR1 and CDR2 sequences are SGHDN and FVKESK. This CDR3 has 14 amino acids.

This chain uses TRBV29-1 with TRBJ2-7, with 13 bases lining up with TRBD2. The CDR3 totals 14 residues. The V gene end was trimmed by 5 bases and the J gene end by 3 bases; junction bases not matched to a gene: 4. The V gene's germline CDR1 is SQVTM and CDR2 ANQGSEA. CDR3 protein: CSVTGLAGLYEQYF. CDR3 coding DNA: TGCAGCGTTACGGGACTAGCGGGACTCTACGAGCAGTACTTC.

The V and J genes are TRBV27 and TRBJ2-1; 11 bases fit TRBD2. The CDR3 runs 17 residues. J was trimmed by 5 bases and V by 5 bases; bases with no gene match: 11. Per the germline V gene, CDR1 is MNHEY and CDR2 is SMNVEV (reference sequence). For the CDR3, the DNA is TGTGCCAGCAGTCCGCCCACACTAGCGGGAGTTAACAATGAGCAGTTCTTC. Its translation: CASSPPTLAGVNNEQFF.

The chain is built from TRBV5-1 and TRBJ2-1; 12 positions agree with TRBD2. Trimming at V came to 4 bases and at J to 6 bases, leaving 5 bases not matched to a gene. This CDR3 region has 15 residues. Germline CDR1 is SGHRS and CDR2 is YFSETQ. This CDR3 is CASSVGLAGSNEQFF. CDR3 coding DNA: TGCGCCAGCAGCGTGGGACTAGCGGGTAGCAATGAGCAGTTCTTC. Drawing the rest from reference TRBV5-1 and TRBJ2-1, the complete variable domain is KAGVTQTPRYLIKTRGQQVTLSCSPISGHRSVSWYQQTPGQGLQFLFEYFSETQRNKGNFPGRFSGRQFSNSRSEMNVSTLELGDSALYLCASSVGLAGSNEQFFGPGTRLTVL.

The V call is TRBV7-2, the J call TRBJ2-2; possibly TRBD1 for D (7 bases). V lost 4 bases and J 5 bases, leaving 11 bases between the germline ends. Germline V gene data show CDR1 as SGHTA and CDR2 as FQGNSA. The CDR3 sequence is 14 residues long. This chain's CDR3 is CASSSRGVTGELFF. The DNA of the CDR3 is TGTGCCAGCAGCTCCAGGGGGGTTACCGGGGAGCTGTTTTTT. Using reference TRBV7-2 and TRBJ2-2 for the parts outside the CDR3, the full variable domain is GAGVSQSPSNKVTEKGKDVELRCDPISGHTALYWYRQSLGQGLEFLIYFQGNSAPDKSGLPSDRFSAERTGGSVSTLTIQRTQQEDSAVYLCASSSRGVTGELFFGEGSRLTVL.

The chain is built from TRBV19 and TRBJ2-7; 9 positions match TRBD2. The CDR3 contains 14 residues. V dropped 5 bases and J dropped 7; count of bases not matched to a gene: 9. CDR1 and CDR2 (germline): LNHDA, SQIVND (reference sequence). In nucleotides, the CDR3 is TGTGCCAGTAGTCCAGAGCGGGGGGCGAGGGAGCAGTACTTC. The encoded protein is CASSPERGAREQYF.

The rearrangement links TRBV7-3 to TRBJ2-2; D might be TRBD2 (5 bases). Germline-derived CDR1 and CDR2 are SGHTA and FQGTGA. CDR3 length equals 15 residues. V shed 8 bases and J shed 0 bases, with 13 bases lying between them. CDR3 loop: CASSWRAANTGELFF. CDR3 DNA sequence: TGTGCCAGCTCCTGGCGAGCGGCGAACACCGGGGAGCTGTTTTTT.

The CDR3 nucleotides read TGTGCCAGCAGTGATTCTCTGCTAGCGGCCTTCTCCTACGAGCAGTACTTC. As protein: CASSDSLLAAFSYEQYF. V gene TRBV6-4 combines with J gene TRBJ2-5; 7 positions match TRBD2. The DNA matches TRBJ2-7 better at its end, which makes the J call doubtful. This CDR3 region has 17 residues. Germline V gene sequence: CDR1 MRHNA, CDR2 SNTAGT.

In this sample, this clone turned up a few times. This sequence joins TRBV15 and TRBJ2-7; tentative D call: TRBD2 (6 bases). The CDR3 covers 15 residues. Germline V lookup: CDR1 LNHNV, CDR2 YYDKDF (reference sequence). Trimming stripped 5 bases from V and 6 bases from J, with 20 bases between. Here the CDR3 DNA reads TGTGCCACCAGCGCTGGGACTCAACGGACCCCCGAGCAGTACTTC. This sequence encodes CATSAGTQRTPEQYF.

The V call is TRBV28, the J call TRBJ2-5, with 10 bases matching TRBD2. The J call is doubtful: the DNA matches TRBJ2-7 better. There are 17 residues in the CDR3. Germline assignment: CDR1 MDHEN and CDR2 SYDVKM. The CDR3 is CASSYASGSRGSYEQYF. CDR3 DNA sequence: TGTGCCAGCAGTTATGCTAGCGGGAGTAGGGGCTCTTACGAGCAGTACTTC.

This clone appeared a few times. This chain joins TRBV7-9 and TRBJ2-7, with a tentative D call TRBD1 (5 bases). The CDR3 has 13 amino acids. Between the trimmed V and J ends, which lost 2 bases and 5 bases, there was a span of 10 bases. Looked up from germline, CDR1 is SEHNR and CDR2 is FQNEAQ (reference sequence). The CDR3 DNA sequence: TGTGCCAGCAGCTTATCGGACATCGACGAGCAGTACTTC. This sequence encodes CASSLSDIDEQYF.

This chain uses TRBV28 with TRBJ2-1; 7 bases are a match to TRBD2. The V gene end was trimmed by 2 bases and the J gene end by 9 bases; junction bases not matched to a gene: 13. The CDR3 spans 16 residues. Looked up from germline, CDR1 is MDHEN and CDR2 is SYDVKM. The CDR3 spells CASSLGRDYSKGEQFF. In nucleotides, the CDR3 is TGTGCCAGCAGTTTAGGGCGGGACTACTCAAAGGGTGAGCAGTTCTTC.

V usage is TRBV7-2 and J usage is TRBJ2-7, with no clear D. The CDR3 runs to 13 residues. Deletions cut 5 bases from V and 3 bases from J, with 11 bases between. Germline V lookup: CDR1 SGHTA, CDR2 FQGNSA. Here the CDR3 DNA reads TGTGCCAGCAGCCCGTACCGAGGCTACGAGCAGTACTTC. This sequence encodes CASSPYRGYEQYF.

The chain carries TRBV7-2 and TRBJ2-6, with 7 bases fitting TRBD1. The CDR3 is 16 amino acids. Germline lookup yields CDR1 SGHTA and CDR2 FQGNSA. Trimming took 2 bases from V and 4 from J; bases not matched to a gene: 5. CDR3 nucleotides: TGTGCCAGCAGCTTAACAACAGGGGCCGGGGCCAACGTCCTGACTTTC. Protein sequence: CASSLTTGAGANVLTF.

The rearrangement links TRBV19 to TRBJ2-7; D gene uncertain. Trimming cost V 5 bases and J 2 bases, with 10 bases left between them. Germline V gives CDR1 LNHDA, CDR2 SQIVND (reference sequence). The CDR3 is 13 residues long. The CDR3 nucleotides are TGTGCCAGTAGTGAACGGTTAGCCTACGAGCAGTACTTC. It translates to CASSERLAYEQYF. The variable domain in full, completed from reference TRBV19 and TRBJ2-7, reads DGGITQSPKYLFRKEGQNVTLSCEQNLNHDAMYWYRQDPGQGLRLIYYSQIVNDFQKGDIAEGYSVSREKKESFPLTVTSAQKNPTAFYLCASSERLAYEQYFGPGTRLTVT.

The J gene is TRBJ2-7, the V gene TRBV5-4, with 7 bases fitting TRBD2. Germline lookup yields CDR1 SGHNT and CDR2 YYREEE (reference sequence). This CDR3 contains 15 residues. Trimming took 4 bases from V and 7 from J; bases not matched to a gene: 14. The CDR3 DNA sequence: TGTGCCAGCAGCCCCTCTCGCGGGAGAGTTATGGAGCAGTACTTC. Its protein is CASSPSRGRVMEQYF.

The V and J genes are TRBV4-1 and TRBJ2-7; 7 bases agree with TRBD1. The CDR3 runs to 16 residues. With 2 bases clipped from V and 5 bases from J, the junction kept 12 bases outside the gene matches. CDR1 and CDR2 from the germline V gene are MGHRA and YSYEKL. The CDR3 DNA is TGCGCCAGCAGCCAATGGGCCGGGACAGTCAGCGACGAGCAGTACTTC. Protein sequence: CASSQWAGTVSDEQYF.

The rearrangement links TRBV9 to TRBJ1-3; 7 nucleotides align to TRBD1. There are 16 residues in the CDR3. V dropped 4 bases and J dropped 1; count of bases not matched to a gene: 8. The germline gives CDR1 SGDLS, CDR2 YYNGEE. This CDR3 reads CASSPRTGESGNTIYF. The CDR3 DNA is TGTGCCAGCAGCCCGAGGACAGGAGAGTCTGGAAACACCATATATTTT.